The next 12 T cell receptor beta chains were all read from a single sample in a study of brain T cells in children with intractable seizures. Profiled with immunoSEQ multiplex PCR; TCRdb holds only in-frame clones, not every one. The sample has 65,000 to 85,000 clones; roughly 91% are singletons. The sequences come from peripheral blood, collected at surgery. The source is a boy in the first two years of life with tuberous sclerosis and intractable seizures.

The chain joins TRBV13 to TRBJ2-1; D gene ambiguous. The V and J ends lost 5 bases and 3 bases respectively, with 23 bases between them. CDR3 length: 18 amino acids. Looked up from germline, CDR1 is PRHDT and CDR2 is FYEKMQ (reference sequence). CDR3: CASSRPLTPRTIYNEQFF. CDR3 in DNA: TGTGCCAGCAGCCGTCCCTTGACCCCTAGAACAATCTACAATGAGCAGTTCTTC.

The chain uses TRBV5-6 and TRBJ2-6, with D unresolved. The CDR3 is 18 amino acids. CDR1 SGHDT and CDR2 YYEEEE come from the germline V gene. V lost 0 bases to trimming and J lost 0 bases, with 13 bases between them. The CDR3 sequence: CASSLEYRQISGANVLTF. The CDR3 coding sequence is TGTGCCAGCAGCTTGGAGTATCGGCAGATCTCTGGGGCCAACGTCCTGACTTTC.

The chain is built from TRBV19 and TRBJ2-5; 8 nucleotides match TRBD2. After removal of 6 bases from V and 5 bases from J, the junction contained 5 bases not matched to a gene. Germline CDR1 reads LNHDA; CDR2 reads SQIVND (reference sequence). This CDR3 has 13 residues. The chain's CDR3 is CASSQTSAETQYF. CDR3 nucleotides: TGTGCCAGTAGCCAGACTAGCGCGGAGACCCAGTACTTC.

This chain links TRBV15 with TRBJ1-2; D possibly corresponds to TRBD1 (5 bases). The V end lost 4 bases, the J end lost 10 bases, and 19 bases lay between the germline ends. Germline CDR1 is LNHNV and CDR2 is YYDKDF (reference sequence). CDR3 length: 14 residues. The CDR3 DNA reads TGTGCCACCAGCACCAATCCATACAGGCTTGACTACACCTTC. Its protein is CATSTNPYRLDYTF.

This chain connects TRBV19 to TRBJ2-7; 11 nucleotides agree with TRBD1. The CDR3 length is 20 residues. Germline CDR1 is LNHDA and CDR2 is SQIVND (reference sequence). V trimming: 6 bases; J trimming: 2 bases; junction bases outside the gene matches: 21. The CDR3 sequence is CASSMYARDRGSTATYEQYF. The DNA for the CDR3 is TGTGCCAGTAGCATGTACGCAAGGGACAGGGGGTCAACTGCAACCTACGAGCAGTACTTC.

This chain uses TRBV11-2 with TRBJ2-7; TRBD2 matches 10 bases. CDR3 length: 16 residues. V lost 0 bases to trimming and J lost 3 bases; unmatched junction nucleotides: 5. Germline CDR1 SGHAT, CDR2 FQNNGV. CDR3 amino acids: CASSLELAGSIYEQYF. In DNA, the CDR3 is TGTGCCAGCAGCTTAGAACTAGCGGGGTCTATCTACGAGCAGTACTTC. The full variable domain, its missing parts supplied by reference TRBV11-2 and TRBJ2-7, is EAGVAQSPRYKIIEKRQSVAFWCNPISGHATLYWYQQILGQGPKLLIQFQNNGVVDDSQLPKDRFSAERLKGVDSTLKIQPAKLEDSAVYLCASSLELAGSIYEQYFGPGTRLTVT.

This sequence joins TRBV6-1 and TRBJ2-7; tentatively, D is TRBD1 or TRBD2 (5 bases each). The germline gives CDR1 MNHNS, CDR2 SASEGT. The V end lost 5 bases, the J end lost 1 base, and 15 bases lay between the germline ends. CDR3 length: 15 amino acids. For the CDR3, the DNA is TGTGCCAGCAGTACCGGGACGACGTCTTCCTACGAGCAGTACTTC. As protein: CASSTGTTSSYEQYF.

The chain recombines TRBV11-2 with TRBJ1-4; possible D gene TRBD1, 6 bases. The CDR3 consists of 15 residues. Germline V gene data show CDR1 as SGHAT and CDR2 as FQNNGV. V gave up 0 bases and J gave up 3 bases, with 8 bases separating them. Here the CDR3 DNA reads TGTGCCAGCAGCTTAGAAGGGGGGGCTAATGAAAAACTGTTTTTT. Translated, it gives CASSLEGGANEKLFF.

The V gene is TRBV10-3, the J gene TRBJ2-1, with D possibly matching TRBD1 (6 bases). Per the germline V gene, CDR1 is ENHRY and CDR2 is SYGVKD. The CDR3 spans 14 residues. Trimming took 10 bases from V and 3 from J, leaving 16 bases between them. The CDR3 nucleotides read TGTGCCAGCCAGGGGAGTATGGTCTACAATGAGCAGTTCTTC. This translates into CASQGSMVYNEQFF.

This clone was picked up one time. The J gene is TRBJ2-3, the V gene TRBV10-3; 9 bases agree with TRBD2. The V gene's germline CDR1 is ENHRY and CDR2 SYGVKD. The length of the CDR3 is 20 residues. Trimming cost V 2 bases and J 0 bases; bases outside gene matches: 15. The CDR3, as DNA: TGTGCCATCAGTGAGCCCGCGGAGAGCGGGGGGTCTTGGAGCACAGATACGCAGTATTTT. Translation gives CAISEPAESGGSWSTDTQYF.

The chain is built from TRBV7-9 and TRBJ1-3, with D perhaps TRBD1 (6 bases). Looked up from germline, CDR1 is SEHNR and CDR2 is FQNEAQ (reference sequence). V gave up 0 bases and J gave up 2 bases, with 17 bases separating them. This CDR3 is built from 18 residues. Here the CDR3 DNA reads TGTGCCAGCAGCTTAGCGTCGGGGGCAGGGAAGGCTGGAAACACCATATATTTT. It specifies CASSLASGAGKAGNTIYF.

The chain uses TRBV6-1 and TRBJ2-7; 9 positions match TRBD2. The germline CDR1 and CDR2 sequences are MNHNS and SASEGT. V lost 6 bases, J lost 0 bases, and 3 bases stayed unmatched. The CDR3 sequence is 14 residues long. CDR3 in DNA: TGTGCCAGCAGAGTAGCGGGGGCCTCCTACGAGCAGTACTTC. Amino acid sequence: CASRVAGASYEQYF.